This T cell receptor (beta chain) derives from a study of OX40 agonist ivuxolimab in advanced cancers. Looking at the study overall: Hepatocellular carcinoma, melanoma, renal cell or head and neck cancer occurred in dose-escalation patients. Eligibility rules accepted prior anti-PD-1, anti-PD-L1 or anti-CTLA-4 therapy, and around 44% had some. General observations from the study: In a subset of nonresponders, normalized T-cell clonal expansion was also low. Near-lowest levels of clonal expansion characterized partial responders at 0.1-3.0 mg/kg.

Points on this clone: The antigen remains undetermined.

Profiled with immunoSEQ multiplex PCR; TCRdb holds only in-frame clones, not every one. This sample has about 58,000 clones, with approximately 86% found just once. Here the sequenced sample was CD4+ or CD8+ T cells sorted from blood, taken in a trial of the OX40 agonist ivuxolimab. The origin of this receptor is an adult with an advanced solid tumor such as melanoma, head and neck, liver or kidney cancer.

The CDR3 sequence is CASRGRLQYF. The DNA for the CDR3 is TGTGCCAGCCGAGGGAGGTTACAGTACTTC. The V gene is TRBV6-5, the J gene TRBJ2-4; possible D gene TRBD2, 6 bases. The CDR3 consists of 10 residues. Deletions cut 8 bases from V and 13 bases from J, with 12 bases between. The germline CDR1 and CDR2 sequences are MNHEY and SVGAGI.